This TCR beta chain was captured in a study of T cell responses to AZD1222 COVID-19 vaccine. Trimming took 3 bases from V and 4 from J, leaving 15 bases between them. The CDR3 totals 15 residues. Looked up from germline, CDR1 is KGHSH and CDR2 is LQKENI. Profiled with immunoSEQ multiplex PCR; TCRdb holds only in-frame clones, not every one. This sample has about 140,000 clones; 85% to 90% occur once, and the top ten carry approximately 3.5%. The chain links TRBV18 to TRBJ1-2; D call uncertain. This material consisted of peripheral blood, taken on day 0 of AZD1222 vaccination. The receptor's source is an adult in good health. The CDR3 DNA follows: TGTGCCAGCTCACCGGTTATTGGCTCCCTCTATGGCTACACCTTC. Its protein product is CASSPVIGSLYGYTF.